These 30 T cell receptor beta chains were sequenced from one sample in a study of cytomegalovirus exposure and HLA in healthy donors. The study ran its PCR with 60 Vbeta and 13 Jbeta primers. The assay was immunoSEQ multiplex PCR, and TCRdb's table has in-frame clones only and misses some. The sample records 150,000 to 200,000 clones, roughly 83% being singletons. The sequenced sample was PBMCs. These receptors all come from a boy younger than 18 in good health and CMV-seronegative.

Note on this clone: Its ends do not fully match the called genes, so a read error is possible. At the DNA level, this CDR3 is encoded by other sequences in the same sample as well. The chain uses TRBV5-6 and TRBJ2-4; 8 bases match TRBD1. Looked up from germline, CDR1 is SGHDT and CDR2 is YYEEEE. The CDR3 covers 15 residues. Here the CDR3 DNA reads TGTGCCAGTAGCTTGCCTGGACAGGGCGAAAACATTCAGTACTTC. Encoded protein: CASSLPGQGENIQYF.

V gene TRBV5-8 combines with J gene TRBJ2-7, with D hard to call. The V end was cut by 4 bases, the J end by 4 bases, with 9 bases between. This CDR3 is built from 12 residues. Germline lookup yields CDR1 SGHTS and CDR2 YDEGEE. Here the CDR3 reads CASSHQRYEQYF. In DNA form, the CDR3 reads TGTGCCAGCAGCCATCAGCGTTACGAGCAGTACTTC.

The chain uses TRBV9 and TRBJ2-3; 8 bases map to TRBD2. This CDR3 is 14 amino acids long. The ends lost 4 bases at V and 4 bases at J; junction bases unmatched: 5. Germline V gene lookup returns CDR1 SGDLS and CDR2 YYNGEE. DNA of the CDR3: TGTGCCAGCAGCCTCGGGGGGGGTGCAGATACGCAGTATTTT. It specifies CASSLGGGADTQYF.

V usage is TRBV12-5 and J usage is TRBJ1-2; D remains unclear. V was clipped by 2 bases and J by 3 bases, with 4 bases between them. CDR3 length: 12 amino acids. The germline gives CDR1 LGHNT, CDR2 FRNRAP. The CDR3 nucleotides read TGTGCTAGTGGTTTGACAGACTATGGCTACACCTTC. It yields the protein CASGLTDYGYTF.

V is TRBV7-9 and J is TRBJ1-1; 11 bases agree with TRBD1. CDR1 SEHNR and CDR2 FQNEAQ come from the germline V gene (reference sequence). After removal of 5 bases from V and 0 bases from J, the junction contained 5 bases not matched to a gene. The CDR3 is 16 residues long. CDR3 nucleotides: TGTGCCAGCAGCCTAAGGACAGGGGGCCTGAACACTGAAGCTTTCTTT. Translated: CASSLRTGGLNTEAFF.

V is TRBV5-4 and J is TRBJ2-7, with D perhaps matching TRBD2 (7 bases). This CDR3 is built from 13 residues. Per germline, CDR1 SGHNT and CDR2 YYREEE (reference sequence). V gave up 1 base and J gave up 6 bases, with 11 bases separating them. CDR3 sequence: CASSLWGGREQYF. The CDR3 nucleotides are TGTGCCAGCAGCTTGTGGGGGGGCCGCGAGCAGTACTTC.

The chain links TRBV5-1 to TRBJ1-3, with 8 bases that match TRBD1. Germline V CDR1 and CDR2: SGHRS, YFSETQ. The CDR3 is made up of 16 amino acids. The V gene end was trimmed by 0 bases and the J gene end by 0 bases; junction bases not matched to a gene: 2. CDR3 sequence: CASSLGTGSSGNTIYF. The CDR3 nucleotides are TGCGCCAGCAGCTTGGGGACAGGGAGCTCTGGAAACACCATATATTTT. The full variable domain, its missing parts supplied by reference TRBV5-1 and TRBJ1-3, is KAGVTQTPRYLIKTRGQQVTLSCSPISGHRSVSWYQQTPGQGLQFLFEYFSETQRNKGNFPGRFSGRQFSNSRSEMNVSTLELGDSALYLCASSLGTGSSGNTIYFGEGSWLTVV.

The chain couples TRBV27 to TRBJ2-6; no reliable D call. The germline V gene encodes CDR1 MNHEY and CDR2 SMNVEV (reference sequence). The CDR3 spans 15 residues. The V and J ends lost 3 bases and 4 bases respectively, with 10 bases between them. The CDR3 spells CASSFYQAGANVLTF. The CDR3 nucleotides read TGTGCCAGCAGTTTTTATCAAGCCGGGGCCAACGTCCTGACTTTC.

With respect to this clone: Within the sample, other DNA sequences also encode this same CDR3. The chain is built from TRBV30 and TRBJ2-7; 7 positions match TRBD2. Germline assignment: CDR1 GTSNPN and CDR2 SVGIG (reference sequence). Germline trimming cut 2 bases from V and 4 bases from J; bases unmatched to any gene: 2. The CDR3 sequence is 12 residues long. The CDR3, as DNA: TGTGCCTGGAGTCCCGGGGGGTACGAGCAGTACTTC. Its translation: CAWSPGGYEQYF.

In this sample, this clone turned up once. V usage is TRBV15 and J usage is TRBJ2-3, with no clear D. Trimming shortened V by 1 base and J by 4 bases, and 12 bases separated the two germline ends. CDR1 is LNHNV, CDR2 YYDKDF, per germline (reference sequence). The CDR3 loop spans 15 amino acids. CDR3 DNA: TGTGCCACCAGCAGAGGCATTAGTGTGGCAGATACGCAGTATTTT. It yields the protein CATSRGISVADTQYF.

The chain links TRBV2 to TRBJ1-1, with D perhaps matching TRBD1 (5 bases). In germline, CDR1 is SNHLY, CDR2 FYNNEI. This CDR3 has 13 residues. V lost 8 bases and J lost 2, with 12 bases in between. CDR3 in DNA: TGTGCCAGCCCCCGCGGGGCTAACACTGAAGCTTTCTTT. Translated, it gives CASPRGANTEAFF.

V usage is TRBV27 and J usage is TRBJ2-1; 11 nucleotides align to TRBD2. With 5 bases clipped from V and 10 bases from J, the junction kept 13 bases outside the gene matches. From germline, CDR1 is MNHEY and CDR2 SMNVEV (reference sequence). The CDR3 spans 16 residues. The CDR3 region is CASSTRTSGRDDEQFF. The CDR3 DNA reads TGTGCCAGCAGTACCCGGACTAGCGGGCGAGATGACGAGCAGTTCTTC.

V and J are TRBV5-4 and TRBJ1-2; tentative D call: TRBD1 (6 bases). CDR1 is SGHNT and CDR2 is YYREEE in the germline V gene (reference sequence). The CDR3 spans 15 residues. V lost 2 bases and J 4 bases, leaving 15 bases between the germline ends. The chain's CDR3 is CASSFSTGHFYGYTF. In nucleotides, the CDR3 is TGTGCCAGCAGCTTTTCCACAGGGCATTTCTATGGCTACACCTTC.

The chain recombines TRBV7-9 with TRBJ2-7; 7 nucleotides agree with TRBD2. The V gene's germline CDR1 is SEHNR and CDR2 FQNEAQ (reference sequence). The CDR3 loop spans 12 amino acids. V dropped 8 bases and J dropped 7; count of bases not matched to a gene: 8. CDR3 in amino acids: CASSKGGHEQYF. As DNA, the CDR3 is TGTGCCAGCTCAAAGGGAGGGCATGAGCAGTACTTC.

Regarding this clone: The sample contains more than one DNA sequence encoding this CDR3. This chain links TRBV7-9 with TRBJ2-7, with D possibly matching TRBD1 (5 bases). The CDR3 contains 12 residues. V lost 5 bases and J 4 bases, leaving 9 bases between the germline ends. The germline gives CDR1 SEHNR, CDR2 FQNEAQ (reference sequence). The CDR3 DNA reads TGTGCCAGCAGCCCAGGGATTTACGAGCAGTACTTC. Translated, it gives CASSPGIYEQYF.

A remark on this clone: An end of the junction does not agree with germline; a read error may underlie this. V and J are TRBV4-1 and TRBJ2-5; 9 bases are a match to TRBD1. This CDR3 region has 15 residues. Germline assignment: CDR1 MGHRA and CDR2 YSYEKL. The CDR3 DNA reads TGTGCCAGCAGCTCCGAACCGGGACAGGGAGAGACCCAGTACTTC. It specifies CASSSEPGQGETQYF.

The chain couples TRBV30 to TRBJ2-5; weak D call: TRBD2 (5 bases). The CDR3 spans 16 residues. Trimming removed 2 bases from V and 5 bases from J, with 21 bases in between. CDR1 is GTSNPN, CDR2 SVGIG, per germline (reference sequence). The CDR3 region is CAWSTPTPGSRETQYF. The CDR3 nucleotides read TGTGCCTGGAGTACACCCACCCCGGGGTCGAGGGAGACCCAGTACTTC. Complete variable domain (other parts from reference TRBV30 and TRBJ2-5): SQTIHQWPATLVQPVGSPLSLECTVEGTSNPNLYWYRQAAGRGLQLLFYSVGIGQISSEVPQNLSASRPQDRQFILSSKKLLLSDSGFYLCAWSTPTPGSRETQYFGPGTRLLVL.

The chain links TRBV19 to TRBJ2-1; no reliable D call. The length of the CDR3 is 12 residues. CDR1 and CDR2 from the germline V gene are LNHDA and SQIVND (reference sequence). V lost 5 bases to trimming and J lost 3 bases, with 5 bases between them. CDR3 sequence reads: CASSASYNEQFF. DNA for the CDR3: TGTGCCAGTAGTGCCAGCTACAATGAGCAGTTCTTC.

V and J are TRBV27 and TRBJ2-5; the match to TRBD2 covers 8 bases. The DNA end favors TRBJ2-7, so the J call may be wrong. The CDR3 covers 14 residues. Per the germline V gene, CDR1 is MNHEY and CDR2 is SMNVEV (reference sequence). CDR3 region: CASSRLAKTYEQYF. CDR3 in DNA: TGTGCCAGCAGTAGACTAGCGAAGACCTACGAGCAGTACTTC.

The chain recombines TRBV7-2 with TRBJ2-1; possibly TRBD2 for D (5 bases). CDR1 and CDR2 from the germline V gene are SGHTA and FQGNSA. V lost 6 bases, J lost 2 bases, and 14 bases lay in between. CDR3 length equals 15 residues. The CDR3: CASRNSSFPYNEQFF. For the CDR3, the DNA is TGTGCCAGCAGAAATTCTAGCTTCCCCTACAATGAGCAGTTCTTC.

CDR3 sequence: CASSQERRSAGGSYNEQFF. DNA of the CDR3: TGCGCCAGCAGCCAAGAACGTAGGTCGGCGGGAGGCTCCTACAATGAGCAGTTCTTC. This sequence joins TRBV4-1 and TRBJ2-1; 8 bases agree with TRBD2. CDR3 size: 19 residues. With V trimmed by 0 bases and J by 0 bases, 10 bases remained unmatched. Looked up from germline, CDR1 is MGHRA and CDR2 is YSYEKL.

This sequence joins TRBV6-7 and TRBJ2-3, with a weak D call TRBD1 (5 bases). TRBV6-7 is marked as an open reading frame, function uncertain. The V gene lost 4 bases and the J gene lost 3 bases, with 11 bases spanning the gap. The CDR3 sequence is 14 residues long. The CDR3 bases are TGTGCCAGCAGTTCTCGTCGACAGACAGATACGCAGTATTTT. Its translation is CASSSRRQTDTQYF.

The V gene is TRBV9, the J gene TRBJ2-3; weak D call: TRBD2 (6 bases). Germline assignment: CDR1 SGDLS and CDR2 YYNGEE. V was trimmed by 0 bases and J by 0 bases, leaving 11 bases between them. This CDR3 has 16 amino acids. CDR3 nucleotide sequence: TGTGCCAGCAGCGTAGGATCCGGACTAAGCACAGATACGCAGTATTTT. Protein sequence: CASSVGSGLSTDTQYF.

This chain uses TRBV27 with TRBJ1-4; the match to TRBD1 covers 9 bases. Trimming cost V 6 bases and J 8 bases; bases outside gene matches: 4. This CDR3 comprises 13 residues. Per germline, CDR1 MNHEY and CDR2 SMNVEV (reference sequence). The CDR3 region has the DNA TGTGCCAGCAGACGACAGGGGGGGGAAAAACTGTTTTTT. Its translation: CASRRQGGEKLFF.

The chain recombines TRBV7-9 with TRBJ1-5; 8 positions agree with TRBD1. V lost 8 bases and J lost 6; bases outside the gene matches: 9. CDR3 length: 14 residues. The germline V gene has CDR1 SEHNR and CDR2 FQNEAQ (reference sequence). The CDR3 loop is CASGPDRAPQPQHF. CDR3 in DNA: TGTGCCAGCGGACCGGACAGGGCGCCTCAGCCCCAGCATTTT.

V usage is TRBV6-5 and J usage is TRBJ1-1; tentative D call: TRBD1 (5 bases). CDR1 is MNHEY and CDR2 is SVGAGI in the germline V gene. CDR3 size: 14 residues. V shed 5 bases and J shed 3 bases, with 13 bases lying between them. The CDR3 protein is CASSRPGLYTEAFF. For the CDR3, the DNA is TGTGCCAGCAGTCGCCCGGGACTCTACACTGAAGCTTTCTTT.

J is TRBJ1-4 and V is TRBV19; D not certain. V was clipped by 3 bases and J by 5 bases, with 16 bases between them. The V gene's germline CDR1 is LNHDA and CDR2 SQIVND (reference sequence). The CDR3 consists of 16 residues. The CDR3 sequence is CASSILRPAKNEKLFF. In DNA, the CDR3 is TGTGCCAGTAGTATCCTCCGGCCAGCGAAAAATGAAAAACTGTTTTTT.

The chain combines TRBV30 with TRBJ2-7, with 9 bases lining up with TRBD1. The CDR3 consists of 13 residues. Germline-derived CDR1 and CDR2 are GTSNPN and SVGIG (reference sequence). J was trimmed by 5 bases and V by 3 bases; bases with no gene match: 5. The chain's CDR3 is CAWRRDRDNEQYF. As DNA, the CDR3 is TGTGCCTGGAGAAGGGACAGGGATAACGAGCAGTACTTC.

This chain connects TRBV19 to TRBJ2-5; 12 bases match TRBD1. CDR3 length equals 14 residues. CDR1 is LNHDA, CDR2 SQIVND, per germline (reference sequence). Trimming at V came to 6 bases and at J to 3 bases, leaving 2 bases not matched to a gene. The CDR3 spells CASRGQGAEETQYF. The CDR3 DNA reads as TGTGCCAGTAGGGGACAGGGGGCGGAAGAGACCCAGTACTTC. Looking up the rest from reference TRBV19 and TRBJ2-5 gives the full variable domain: DGGITQSPKYLFRKEGQNVTLSCEQNLNHDAMYWYRQDPGQGLRLIYYSQIVNDFQKGDIAEGYSVSREKKESFPLTVTSAQKNPTAFYLCASRGQGAEETQYFGPGTRLLVL.

The rearrangement joins TRBV27 to TRBJ2-2; maybe TRBD2 (7 bases). Per germline, CDR1 MNHEY and CDR2 SMNVEV (reference sequence). Trimming took 5 bases from V and 5 from J, leaving 18 bases between them. The CDR3 totals 16 residues. The CDR3 loop reads CASSRLGGGKTGELFF. The CDR3 DNA sequence: TGTGCCAGCAGTCGACTGGGAGGGGGGAAAACCGGGGAGCTGTTTTTT.